The entry below gives a single T cell receptor beta chain sequence along with its context. These data originate in a study of blood T cell repertoires in COVID-19. Study at large: T cells, B-cell-depleted T cells, or PBMCs provided the cDNA or gDNA that served as material.

CDR3 length: 12 residues. V gave up 6 bases and J gave up 1 base, with 6 bases separating them. CDR1 is WSHSY, CDR2 SAAADI, per germline. Assay: immunoSEQ multiplex PCR; the TCRdb copy retains only in-frame clones and omits some. This table has roughly 570,000 clones, roughly nine tenths appearing once. The receptor was derived from a woman between 50 and 59 years old with COVID-19, enrolled during active disease. The sequencing input was peripheral blood. V and J are TRBV10-2 and TRBJ1-1; D remains ambiguous. CDR3 loop: CASSPGNTEAFF. In nucleotides, the CDR3 is TGCGCCAGCAGCCCGGGGAACACTGAAGCTTTCTTT.